One and the same sample provided the 10 T cell receptor beta chains below, sequenced in a study of blood T cell repertoires in COVID-19 (dated by TCRdb to 2018 to 2020). The library was prepared using the immunoSEQ multiplex PCR assay. TCRdb took this table from immuneACCESS and kept in-frame rearrangements with V and J called. Such tables lack part of the clones; where checked against another copy, unresolved V genes explain under half of the gap, and the rest is unexplained. The sample yields some 240,000 clones; about three quarters were counted once. The top ten clones comprise approximately 7.2% of the sample. The sequenced sample consisted of peripheral blood. All receptors come from a woman in her 70s with acute or convalescent COVID-19.

This clone was counted once. The chain links TRBV10-2 to TRBJ1-1; 7 bases fit TRBD1. V shed 3 bases, J shed 11 bases, and the junction held 18 bases outside the gene matches. The CDR3 contains 16 residues. Germline loops: CDR1 WSHSY, CDR2 SAAADI. This chain's CDR3 is CASSDPWGQLKRSAFF. CDR3 nucleotide sequence: TGCGCCAGCAGTGACCCGTGGGGACAGTTAAAGCGTTCTGCTTTCTTT.

The genes are TRBV3-1 (or the pseudogene TRBV3-2) and TRBJ2-1; 7 bases line up with TRBD2. V was pared by 2 bases and J by 12 bases, with 7 bases of the junction left unmatched. CDR3 length: 13 amino acids. Germline V gives CDR1 LGHDT, CDR2 YNNKEL (reference sequence). The CDR3 DNA sequence: TGTGCCAGCAGCCAAAGTAGCGGGTCGGCGCAGTTCTTC. Translation: CASSQSSGSAQFF.

This clone has only one observation. This chain connects TRBV7-3 to TRBJ2-1; tentatively, D is TRBD2 (6 bases). V dropped 2 bases and J dropped 2 bases, with 10 bases sitting between them. The CDR3 totals 15 residues. Germline CDR1 SGHTA, CDR2 FQGTGA. CDR3 loop: CASSLRSGPYNEQFF. DNA of the CDR3: TGTGCCAGCAGCTTACGTAGCGGCCCCTACAATGAGCAGTTCTTC.

The chain employs TRBV29-1 and TRBJ2-1; possible D gene TRBD2, 5 bases. This CDR3 contains 17 residues. Germline CDR1 reads SQVTM; CDR2 reads ANQGSEA. Trimming removed 4 bases at V and 6 bases at J, with 25 bases between. The CDR3 sequence is CSVVLHEASAAGNEQFF. For the CDR3, the DNA is TGCAGCGTTGTCCTTCATGAAGCCAGTGCCGCGGGCAATGAGCAGTTCTTC.

This rearrangement joins TRBV6-5 to TRBJ1-2; 8 nucleotides align to TRBD1. Trimming took 6 bases from V and 7 from J; bases not matched to a gene: 10. The CDR3 is 14 residues long. Germline CDR1 reads MNHEY; CDR2 reads SVGAGI. The CDR3 DNA reads as TGTGCCAGCAGCCTAGGACAGGGTTTAGGTGGCTACACCTTC. This codes for CASSLGQGLGGYTF.

Worth noting for this clone: Other DNA sequences within the sample encode an identical CDR3. The rearrangement joins TRBV6-5 to TRBJ2-3, with 12 nucleotides matching TRBD2. Germline V gives CDR1 MNHEY, CDR2 SVGAGI. The CDR3 extends over 16 amino acids. The V and J ends lost 0 bases and 6 bases, in that order; junction bases with no gene match: 4. The CDR3 spells CASSYSSSGGEDTQYF. CDR3 nucleotide sequence: TGTGCCAGCAGTTACTCGTCTAGCGGGGGGGAGGATACGCAGTATTTT.

J is TRBJ1-3 and V is TRBV3-1 (or the pseudogene TRBV3-2); D possibly corresponds to TRBD1 (5 bases). The CDR3 has 13 residues. Germline V gene lookup returns CDR1 LGHDT and CDR2 YNNKEL (reference sequence). V lost 4 bases and J 4 bases, leaving 8 bases between the germline ends. The CDR3 coding sequence is TGTGCCAGCAGCCTTAGACAGGGAAACACCATATATTTT. Protein product: CASSLRQGNTIYF.

The V gene is TRBV15, the J gene TRBJ1-1, with a tentative D call TRBD1 (5 bases). The CDR3 has 15 amino acids. The V end was cut by 1 base, the J end by 0 bases, with 9 bases between. Germline CDR1 is LNHNV and CDR2 is YYDKDF (reference sequence). The CDR3 coding sequence is TGTGCCACCAGCAGAGGGGGGGGAATGAACACTGAAGCTTTCTTT. Encoded protein: CATSRGGGMNTEAFF.

J is TRBJ2-2 and V is TRBV7-9, with D unresolved. CDR3 length: 15 amino acids. Germline V gives CDR1 SEHNR, CDR2 FQNEAQ (reference sequence). The germline V and J ends were trimmed by 2 bases and 2 bases, with 9 bases remaining between them. In nucleotides, the CDR3 is TGTGCCAGCAGCTTATCGGTTCTTAACACCGGGGAGCTGTTTTTT. Protein product: CASSLSVLNTGELFF.

The genes are TRBV11-2 and TRBJ1-1, with a tentative D call TRBD1 (6 bases). Trimming took off 5 bases at V and 2 bases at J, with 18 bases between the two ends. The CDR3 has 16 amino acids. CDR1 and CDR2 (germline): SGHAT, FQNNGV. The CDR3 region is CASSNRRQAYNTEAFF. Written as DNA, the CDR3 is TGTGCCAGCAGCAATCGGAGACAGGCCTATAACACTGAAGCTTTCTTT.